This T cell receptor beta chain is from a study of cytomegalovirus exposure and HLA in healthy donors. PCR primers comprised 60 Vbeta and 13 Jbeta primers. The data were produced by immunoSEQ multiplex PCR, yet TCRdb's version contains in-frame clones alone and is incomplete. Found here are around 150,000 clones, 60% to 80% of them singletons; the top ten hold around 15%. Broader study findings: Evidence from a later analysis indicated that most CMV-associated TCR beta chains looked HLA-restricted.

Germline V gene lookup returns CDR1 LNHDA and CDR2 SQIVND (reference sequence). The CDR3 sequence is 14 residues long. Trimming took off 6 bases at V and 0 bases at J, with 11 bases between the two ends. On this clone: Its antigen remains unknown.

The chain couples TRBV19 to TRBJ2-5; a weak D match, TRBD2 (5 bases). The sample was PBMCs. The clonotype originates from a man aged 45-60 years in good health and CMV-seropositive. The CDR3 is CASRGTRYQETQYF. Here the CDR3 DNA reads TGTGCCAGTAGGGGTACTAGGTACCAAGAGACCCAGTACTTC.